The 31 T cell receptor beta chains listed next were all sequenced from one sample in a study of cytomegalovirus exposure and HLA in healthy donors. Primers for the PCR totalled 60 Vbeta and 13 Jbeta. TCRdb keeps only in-frame clones here, not all; method: immunoSEQ multiplex PCR. The repertoire has around 150,000 clones, just under 85% of them found once; the top ten carry around 4.1%. Source material: PBMCs. These receptor sequences come from a man aged 35-49 years in good health and CMV-seropositive.

The chain carries TRBV5-5 and TRBJ2-7; 9 positions agree with TRBD1. The trim removed 1 base at V and 9 bases at J, leaving 5 bases unmatched. Germline V gives CDR1 SGHKS, CDR2 YYEKEE (reference sequence). CDR3 size: 13 residues. The CDR3 spells CASSLWDREAQYF. The CDR3, as DNA: TGTGCCAGCAGCTTGTGGGACAGGGAAGCGCAGTACTTC.

The chain combines TRBV6-5 with TRBJ1-6, with D uncertain. CDR3 length equals 13 residues. V lost 4 bases and J 6 bases, leaving 7 bases between the germline ends. The germline CDR1 and CDR2 sequences are MNHEY and SVGAGI. The CDR3 here is CASSSVLNSPLHF. The CDR3 DNA follows: TGTGCCAGCAGTTCCGTTCTTAATTCACCCCTCCACTTT.

The V and J genes are TRBV10-1 and TRBJ2-5, with TRBD2 identical over 7 bases. The CDR3 is 15 residues long. The ends lost 11 bases at V and 2 bases at J; junction bases unmatched: 14. Germline V CDR1 and CDR2: WNHNN, SYGVQD (reference sequence). The CDR3 DNA follows: TGCGCCCGCGACCCCGTGGGGGGGTCTCAAGAGACCCAGTACTTC. Protein sequence: CARDPVGGSQETQYF.

This sequence joins TRBV14 and TRBJ1-2, with unresolved D. V was cut by 4 bases and J by 0 bases, with 12 bases left in between. CDR3 length: 15 amino acids. The germline CDR1 and CDR2 sequences are SGHDN and FVKESK. CDR3 residues: CASSPRRRANYGYTF. DNA for the CDR3: TGTGCCAGCAGCCCCCGACGGAGGGCTAACTATGGCTACACCTTC.

The chain employs TRBV30 and TRBJ1-2; D gene uncertain. V lost 2 bases, J lost 1 base, and 11 bases lay in between. The CDR3 consists of 14 residues. Germline values: CDR1 GTSNPN, CDR2 SVGIG (reference sequence). The CDR3 sequence: CAWSNWQNNYGYTF. In DNA form, the CDR3 reads TGTGCCTGGAGTAATTGGCAGAATAACTATGGCTACACCTTC.

This rearrangement joins TRBV9 to TRBJ1-1; 7 bases map to TRBD1. The CDR3 has 15 amino acids. From germline, CDR1 is SGDLS and CDR2 YYNGEE. Trimming took 2 bases from V and 5 from J; bases not matched to a gene: 9. The DNA of the CDR3 is TGTGCCAGCAGCGTCGAGGGCCTCAGGGGGACTGAAGCTTTCTTT. Residues: CASSVEGLRGTEAFF.

The chain couples TRBV5-1 to TRBJ2-5, with D unresolved. Between the trimmed V and J ends, which lost 3 bases and 9 bases, there was a span of 12 bases. The CDR3 has 12 amino acids. From germline, CDR1 is SGHRS and CDR2 YFSETQ. The CDR3: CASSSTYQAQYF. For the CDR3, the DNA is TGCGCCAGCAGCTCCACTTACCAGGCCCAGTACTTC. Full variable domain (rest looked up from reference TRBV5-1 and TRBJ2-5): KAGVTQTPRYLIKTRGQQVTLSCSPISGHRSVSWYQQTPGQGLQFLFEYFSETQRNKGNFPGRFSGRQFSNSRSEMNVSTLELGDSALYLCASSSTYQAQYFGPGTRLLVL.

The gene calls are TRBV4-3 and TRBJ1-6, with 9 bases fitting TRBD1. CDR3 length equals 14 residues. Germline CDR1 and CDR2: LGHNA and YSLEER. Trimming removed 4 bases from V and 9 bases from J; junction bases left unmatched: 4. The CDR3 DNA is TGCGCCAGCAGCCCGGGACAGGGCTCTTCACCCCTCCACTTT. It specifies CASSPGQGSSPLHF.

Concerning this clone itself: Relative to the germline gene, one junction end is altered; a read error may explain this. The gene calls are TRBV6-1 and TRBJ2-1; no clear D. The CDR3 has 15 amino acids. Germline assignment: CDR1 MNHNS and CDR2 SASEGT. The CDR3 loop reads CASSEDPGSYNEQFF. CDR3 nucleotides: TGTGCCAGCAGCGAAGATCCAGGTTCCTACAATGAGCAGTTCTTC.

This clone has just one count. The gene calls are TRBV18 and TRBJ2-5; D uncertain. The V gene's germline CDR1 is KGHSH and CDR2 LQKENI. Trimming took 5 bases from V and 5 from J, leaving 18 bases between them. The CDR3 totals 15 residues. The CDR3 sequence: CASSSVMTLAETQYF. In DNA, the CDR3 is TGTGCCAGCTCATCCGTAATGACTCTCGCGGAGACCCAGTACTTC.

The rearrangement joins TRBV4-2 to TRBJ1-1; D is unresolved. Trimming left V 2 bases short and J 3 bases short, with 13 bases between. In germline, CDR1 is LGHNA, CDR2 YNFKEQ. The CDR3 runs to 15 residues. CDR3 in amino acids: CASSQHGGSDTEAFF. The CDR3 DNA sequence: TGTGCCAGCAGCCAACATGGAGGATCGGACACTGAAGCTTTCTTT.

The rearrangement joins TRBV6-5 to TRBJ1-1, with 8 bases aligning to TRBD1. The germline V gene has CDR1 MNHEY and CDR2 SVGAGI. This CDR3 region has 16 residues. V shed 2 bases and J 3 bases; nucleotides not matched to a gene: 8. CDR3 protein: CASSYPGQGRHTEAFF. In nucleotides, the CDR3 is TGTGCCAGCAGTTACCCCGGACAGGGACGACACACTGAAGCTTTCTTT.

The table lists this clone with many counts. The V call is TRBV5-6, the J call TRBJ2-3, with 15 bases that match TRBD2. The CDR3 totals 17 residues. V gave up 1 base and J gave up 3 bases; unmatched junction bases: 3. Germline CDR1 reads SGHDT; CDR2 reads YYEEEE. The CDR3, as DNA: TGTGCCAGCAGCTTGTCGGGGACTAGCGGGAGGACAGATACGCAGTATTTT. Translation: CASSLSGTSGRTDTQYF.

This clone was counted a few times. The rearrangement links TRBV7-9 to TRBJ2-7; 9 bases are a match to TRBD2. Trimming cost V 8 bases and J 3 bases; bases outside gene matches: 8. CDR1 is SEHNR and CDR2 is FQNEAQ in the germline V gene (reference sequence). CDR3 length: 14 amino acids. CDR3 sequence reads: CASRLSGGSYEQYF. CDR3 nucleotides: TGTGCCAGCCGCCTAAGCGGGGGGAGCTACGAGCAGTACTTC.

The rearrangement links TRBV5-8 to TRBJ2-1; the D is unclear. The germline V and J ends were trimmed by 4 bases and 6 bases, with 20 bases remaining between them. The CDR3 is 16 residues long. CDR1 SGHTS and CDR2 YDEGEE come from the germline V gene. Here the CDR3 reads CASSLNPGPPANEQFF. Written as DNA, the CDR3 is TGTGCCAGCAGCCTTAACCCGGGTCCTCCCGCCAATGAGCAGTTCTTC.

The chain has TRBV11-3 and TRBJ2-7; D is unresolved. The germline V gene encodes CDR1 SGHNT and CDR2 YENEEA. The CDR3 consists of 11 residues. Trimming pared 4 bases from V and 3 bases from J, leaving 4 bases between. CDR3 region: CASSSGYEQYF. The CDR3 nucleotides are TGTGCCAGCAGCTCCGGCTACGAGCAGTACTTC.

V usage is TRBV19 and J usage is TRBJ1-4; TRBD1 matches at 8 bases. There are 12 residues in the CDR3. The ends lost 7 bases at V and 9 bases at J; junction bases unmatched: 4. Germline V gene lookup returns CDR1 LNHDA and CDR2 SQIVND (reference sequence). CDR3 bases: TGTGCCAGTAATCAGGGGGCGAAAAAACTGTTTTTT. Translated: CASNQGAKKLFF.

The rearrangement uses TRBV7-2 and TRBJ1-1; D gene unclear. This CDR3 has 11 residues. Germline V gives CDR1 SGHTA, CDR2 FQGNSA. The V end lost 4 bases, the J end lost 11 bases, and 11 bases lay between the germline ends. The CDR3, as DNA: TGTGCCAGCAGCTACAGAGGGAGGGCTTTCTTT. It translates to CASSYRGRAFF.

CDR3 DNA sequence: TGTGCCAGCAGCTCCCCACCGGCGGGTAAAGCTTTCTTT. This encodes CASSSPPAGKAFF. V is TRBV7-9 and J is TRBJ1-1; D gene ambiguous. Trimming pared 4 bases from V and 9 bases from J, leaving 15 bases between. The CDR3 runs to 13 residues. The V gene's germline CDR1 is SEHNR and CDR2 FQNEAQ (reference sequence).

This chain links TRBV18 with TRBJ1-2; TRBD1 might be the D (5 bases). Germline V gives CDR1 KGHSH, CDR2 LQKENI. Trimming stripped 3 bases from V and 6 bases from J, with 17 bases between. The CDR3 is 15 residues long. The CDR3 is CASSPNWGVSDGYTF. CDR3 sequence (DNA): TGTGCCAGCTCACCGAACTGGGGGGTCTCGGATGGCTACACCTTC.

The rearrangement uses TRBV7-9 and TRBJ2-1; D is perhaps TRBD2 (5 bases). The CDR3 has 15 amino acids. The germline CDR1 and CDR2 sequences are SEHNR and FQNEAQ (reference sequence). Trimming pared 6 bases from V and 3 bases from J, leaving 15 bases between. The CDR3 coding sequence is TGTGCCAGCAGGAGCGCATCAGGACTCTACAATGAGCAGTTCTTC. Translated: CASRSASGLYNEQFF.

The rearrangement links TRBV14 to TRBJ1-5; D is undetermined. V was shortened by 0 bases and J by 4 bases, with 4 bases between the two germline ends. The germline CDR1 and CDR2 sequences are SGHDN and FVKESK. CDR3 length: 13 residues. DNA for the CDR3: TGTGCCAGCAGCCAAGACTCTAATCAGCCCCAGCATTTT. This encodes CASSQDSNQPQHF.

The gene calls are TRBV6-5 and TRBJ2-7, with a tentative D call TRBD2 (6 bases). Germline V gives CDR1 MNHEY, CDR2 SVGAGI. The V end was cut by 6 bases, the J end by 2 bases, with 17 bases between. The length of the CDR3 is 15 residues. Here the CDR3 DNA reads TGTGCCAGCAGCCTTACGGGGGACGCAACCTACGAGCAGTACTTC. Translated, it gives CASSLTGDATYEQYF.

V is TRBV5-1 and J is TRBJ2-2; 9 bases fit TRBD1. The germline V gene encodes CDR1 SGHRS and CDR2 YFSETQ. Trimming took 2 bases from V and 6 from J; bases not matched to a gene: 2. CDR3 length: 14 amino acids. CDR3 nucleotide sequence: TGCGCCAGCAGCTTTGGGACAGGGCCCGGGGAGCTGTTTTTT. Translation gives CASSFGTGPGELFF.

V usage is TRBV15 and J usage is TRBJ2-7, with TRBD2 as a possible D gene (5 bases). The CDR3 loop spans 13 amino acids. Trimming stripped 2 bases from V and 3 bases from J, with 8 bases between. CDR1 LNHNV and CDR2 YYDKDF come from the germline V gene (reference sequence). The CDR3 here is CATSRREVYEQYF. DNA for the CDR3: TGTGCCACCAGCAGACGGGAAGTCTACGAGCAGTACTTC.

The chain carries TRBV6-5 and TRBJ1-5; possibly TRBD1 for D (5 bases). The germline V and J ends were trimmed by 6 bases and 3 bases, with 15 bases remaining between them. From germline, CDR1 is MNHEY and CDR2 SVGAGI. CDR3 length: 15 residues. CDR3 region: CASRRATGFNQPQHF. In nucleotides, the CDR3 is TGTGCCAGCAGAAGGGCCACAGGTTTCAATCAGCCCCAGCATTTT.

CDR3 region: CASGLVRVNTGELFF. DNA for the CDR3: TGTGCTAGTGGTTTGGTACGGGTGAACACCGGGGAGCTGTTTTTT. The genes are TRBV12-5 and TRBJ2-2; D is uncertain. V was shortened by 0 bases and J by 1 base, with 6 bases between the two germline ends. Germline CDR1 LGHNT, CDR2 FRNRAP. This CDR3 is 15 amino acids long.

This chain uses TRBV1 with TRBJ2-1; TRBD2 is the table's D call and was not checked against the DNA. TRBV1 is designated a pseudogene. The CDR3 is made up of 21 amino acids. The CDR3 loop reads CTSSHPSGESGTGLAINEQFF. The CDR3 DNA is TGCACCAGCAGCCACCCGAGCGGGGAATCGGGGACGGGACTAGCGATAAATGAGCAGTTCTTC.

The rearrangement links TRBV4-1 to TRBJ1-2, with TRBD1 identical over 10 bases. The CDR3 loop spans 14 amino acids. The trim removed 5 bases at V and 4 bases at J, leaving 4 bases unmatched. CDR1 MGHRA and CDR2 YSYEKL come from the germline V gene. The CDR3 nucleotides are TGCGCCAGCAGCGTGGGACAGGGGAGCTATGGCTACACCTTC. Residues: CASSVGQGSYGYTF.

The chain uses TRBV18 and TRBJ2-3; possibly TRBD1 for D (5 bases). The CDR3 covers 13 residues. The V and J ends lost 2 bases and 6 bases respectively, with 9 bases between them. Germline loops: CDR1 KGHSH, CDR2 LQKENI. The CDR3 is CASSPENRDTQYF. As DNA, the CDR3 is TGTGCCAGCTCACCAGAAAACAGGGATACGCAGTATTTT.

The chain recombines TRBV6-4 with TRBJ2-7, with 7 bases identical to TRBD1. J gave up 3 bases and V 5 bases, and 4 bases lay outside the gene matches. The CDR3 contains 13 residues. Germline CDR1 reads MRHNA; CDR2 reads SNTAGT. The CDR3 loop reads CASSTGAGYEQYF. The CDR3 DNA is TGTGCCAGCAGTACAGGGGCCGGCTACGAGCAGTACTTC.